The 29 T cell receptor beta chains reported below all come from one sample, sequenced in a study of STAT5B mutations in CD4+ large granular lymphocyte leukemia. Clones were read by immunoSEQ multiplex PCR, and TCRdb kept only the in-frame ones, dropping some. The profile covers fewer than 2,000 clones, with roughly 80% appearing a single time and 70% to 90% taken by the ten largest. What was sequenced was PBMCs. These receptors came from a woman aged 70-85 years with CD4+ T-cell large granular lymphocyte leukemia.

The chain uses TRBV27 and TRBJ1-1; 11 bases map to TRBD1. The CDR3 loop spans 14 amino acids. Germline-derived CDR1 and CDR2 are MNHEY and SMNVEV (reference sequence). Unmatched junction bases numbered 4, after V lost 6 bases and J lost 4 bases. CDR3 nucleotides: TGTGCCAGCAGGGGACAGGGGGGCCTCACTGAAGCTTTCTTT. It translates to CASRGQGGLTEAFF.

V is TRBV10-1 and J is TRBJ1-1; TRBD1 aligns across 8 bases. CDR3 length equals 15 residues. Trimming took 6 bases from V and 4 from J; bases not matched to a gene: 10. Looked up from germline, CDR1 is WNHNN and CDR2 is SYGVQD (reference sequence). The CDR3 DNA is TGCGCCAGCAGCCGGACAGGGTATCCTGGCACTGAAGCTTTCTTT. It encodes CASSRTGYPGTEAFF.

The rearrangement links TRBV5-1 to TRBJ2-2; TRBD1 agrees at 9 bases. The J segment lost 5 bases and the V segment lost 5 bases, leaving 7 bases of the junction unmatched. Germline CDR1 is SGHRS and CDR2 is YFSETQ. The CDR3 spans 15 residues. In nucleotides, the CDR3 is TGCGCCAGCAGACCGGGACAGGGTCGAACCGGGGAGCTGTTTTTT. It specifies CASRPGQGRTGELFF.

This clone appeared a single time. The chain has TRBV5-6 and TRBJ1-2, with D possibly matching TRBD1 (5 bases). With 6 bases removed from V and 6 bases from J, the gap between germline ends came to 12 bases. The CDR3 has 12 amino acids. Germline V gene sequence: CDR1 SGHDT, CDR2 YYEEEE. This chain's CDR3 is CASNPRGDGYTF. The CDR3 bases are TGTGCCAGCAACCCCCGGGGGGATGGCTACACCTTC. Full variable domain (rest looked up from reference TRBV5-6 and TRBJ1-2): DAGVTQSPTHLIKTRGQQVTLRCSPKSGHDTVSWYQQALGQGPQFIFQYYEEEERQRGNFPDRFSGHQFPNYSSELNVNALLLGDSALYLCASNPRGDGYTFGSGTRLTVV.

J is TRBJ2-7 and V is TRBV7-2; the match to TRBD2 covers 11 bases. The CDR3 is 16 residues long. The V and J ends lost 5 bases and 4 bases, in that order; junction bases with no gene match: 10. Per germline, CDR1 SGHTA and CDR2 FQGNSA. Here the CDR3 reads CASSPGPGTSGYEQYV. Here the CDR3 DNA reads TGTGCCAGCAGCCCAGGACCCGGGACTAGCGGTTACGAGCAGTACGTC.

V gene TRBV7-2 combines with J gene TRBJ1-1; D perhaps matches TRBD1 (6 bases). In germline, CDR1 is SGHTA, CDR2 FQGNSA. V lost 1 base to trimming and J lost 1 base, with 7 bases between them. The CDR3 has 14 amino acids. The CDR3 nucleotides read TGTGCCAGCAGCTTAGTAGGGGGGAACACTGAAGCTTTCTTT. Amino acid sequence: CASSLVGGNTEAFF.

This clone came up a few times. The genes are TRBV1 and TRBJ2-2; TRBD2 is the table's D call and was not checked against the DNA. TRBV1 is shown as a pseudogene. The CDR3 contains 17 residues. CDR3: CTSSLTAGGPYTGELFF. CDR3 nucleotides: TGCACCAGCAGCCTAACAGCGGGGGGGCCTTATACCGGGGAGCTGTTTTTT.

This chain connects TRBV6-1 to TRBJ1-2; D perhaps matches TRBD1 (5 bases). Germline V gene sequence: CDR1 MNHNS, CDR2 SASEGT. The V gene lost 4 bases and the J gene lost 5 bases, with 17 bases spanning the gap. This CDR3 is built from 15 residues. This CDR3 reads CASSVGAERRYGYTF. The CDR3 DNA reads as TGTGCCAGCAGTGTCGGGGCGGAAAGACGGTATGGCTACACCTTC.

This clone has more than one count but fewer than ten. The rearrangement uses TRBV6-1 and TRBJ2-1; 9 bases match TRBD2. Germline assignment: CDR1 MNHNS and CDR2 SASEGT. J gave up 4 bases and V 2 bases, and 6 bases lay outside the gene matches. There are 16 residues in the CDR3. The CDR3 DNA is TGTGCCAGCAGTGAATTTTATAGCGGGGGTTACAATGAGCAGTTCTTC. This encodes CASSEFYSGGYNEQFF.

This rearrangement joins TRBV11-2 to TRBJ2-1; TRBD1 matches at 9 bases. This CDR3 spans 15 amino acids. Germline CDR1 reads SGHAT; CDR2 reads FQNNGV. V lost 3 bases to trimming and J lost 6 bases; unmatched junction nucleotides: 6. The CDR3 bases are TGTGCCAGCAGCTTGACAGGGGGTATTCTCAATGAGCAGTTCTTC. Amino acids: CASSLTGGILNEQFF.

This chain uses TRBV30 with TRBJ1-6; a weak D match, TRBD1 (5 bases). CDR1 and CDR2 from the germline V gene are GTSNPN and SVGIG (reference sequence). Deletions cut 4 bases from V and 7 bases from J, with 11 bases between. This CDR3 region has 13 residues. Here the CDR3 reads CAWIPRGNSPLHF. The CDR3 DNA reads as TGTGCCTGGATTCCTAGGGGCAATTCACCCCTCCACTTT. Based on the CDR3 plus reference TRBV30 and TRBJ1-6, the full variable domain is SQTIHQWPATLVQPVGSPLSLECTVEGTSNPNLYWYRQAAGRGLQLLFYSVGIGQISSEVPQNLSASRPQDRQFILSSKKLLLSDSGFYLCAWIPRGNSPLHFGNGTRLTVT.

The chain joins TRBV4-1 to TRBJ1-5, with TRBD1 identical over 10 bases. Trimming cost V 2 bases and J 8 bases; bases outside gene matches: 9. The CDR3 sequence is 16 residues long. Germline V gives CDR1 MGHRA, CDR2 YSYEKL. CDR3 sequence: CASSQHPTGGAEPQHF. The DNA of the CDR3 is TGCGCCAGCAGCCAACATCCGACAGGGGGCGCGGAGCCCCAGCATTTT.

V usage is TRBV14 and J usage is TRBJ1-2; no reliable D call. The CDR3 loop spans 16 amino acids. The V gene's germline CDR1 is SGHDN and CDR2 FVKESK. Between the trimmed V and J ends, which lost 2 bases and 4 bases, there was a span of 17 bases. The chain's CDR3 is CASSQRWSGKTYGYTF. CDR3 DNA: TGTGCCAGCAGCCAAAGGTGGTCTGGAAAGACCTATGGCTACACCTTC.

V is TRBV19 and J is TRBJ1-2; D remains unclear. The CDR3 is 13 residues long. The germline CDR1 and CDR2 sequences are LNHDA and SQIVND (reference sequence). The V and J ends lost 9 bases and 7 bases respectively, with 18 bases between them. The CDR3 region is CASKWSGSSGYTF. Written as DNA, the CDR3 is TGTGCCAGCAAATGGTCGGGCAGTTCTGGCTACACCTTC.

A single count supports this clone. V gene TRBV5-5 combines with J gene TRBJ2-5; perhaps TRBD1 as D (5 bases). The CDR3 is 14 amino acids. Germline assignment: CDR1 SGHKS and CDR2 YYEKEE (reference sequence). The V and J ends lost 0 bases and 7 bases respectively, with 13 bases between them. CDR3 nucleotides: TGTGCCAGCAGCTTGGACGTGGCAAGGGGGACCCAGTACTTC. This sequence encodes CASSLDVARGTQYF.

V is TRBV10-2 and J is TRBJ1-1, with D perhaps TRBD1 (5 bases). Trimming took off 6 bases at V and 4 bases at J, with 6 bases between the two ends. Germline lookup yields CDR1 WSHSY and CDR2 SAAADI. This CDR3 is 11 amino acids long. The CDR3 DNA follows: TGCGCCAGCAGAGACAGCACTGAAGCTTTCTTT. Protein: CASRDSTEAFF.

The rearrangement links TRBV27 to TRBJ2-7; 12 bases agree with TRBD2. Germline assignment: CDR1 MNHEY and CDR2 SMNVEV (reference sequence). V trimming: 6 bases; J trimming: 0 bases; junction bases outside the gene matches: 6. The CDR3 extends over 16 amino acids. The CDR3 DNA is TGTGCCAGCAGGGGACTAGCGGGTCCTAGCTCCTACGAGCAGTACTTC. Translating gives CASRGLAGPSSYEQYF.

Only a few counts were recorded for this clone. The rearrangement uses TRBV2 and TRBJ1-5; no firm D call. The CDR3 has 13 amino acids. Deletions cut 7 bases from V and 4 bases from J, with 11 bases between. Germline loops: CDR1 SNHLY, CDR2 FYNNEI. In DNA form, the CDR3 reads TGTGCCAGCATAAGGACGGTAAATCAGCCCCAGCATTTT. Protein product: CASIRTVNQPQHF.

This chain links TRBV4-1 with TRBJ2-5; D unclear. Germline-derived CDR1 and CDR2 are MGHRA and YSYEKL. The CDR3 spans 15 residues. V dropped 0 bases and J dropped 0 bases, with 8 bases sitting between them. The CDR3 spells CASSQDTSNQETQYF. CDR3 DNA sequence: TGCGCCAGCAGCCAAGATACCAGCAACCAAGAGACCCAGTACTTC.

This clone was picked up one time. The rearrangement uses TRBV5-8 and TRBJ2-3, with D possibly TRBD1 on 5 matching bases. Trimming left V 10 bases short and J 0 bases short, with 15 bases between. From germline, CDR1 is SGHTS and CDR2 YDEGEE. This CDR3 is built from 14 residues. The CDR3 region has the DNA TGTGCCGGAAAACAGGATACTAGCACAGATACGCAGTATTTT. Translation gives CAGKQDTSTDTQYF.

This chain links TRBV4-2 with TRBJ2-1, with TRBD2 matching 13 bases. CDR1 and CDR2 (germline): LGHNA, YNFKEQ. There are 15 residues in the CDR3. V gave up 8 bases and J gave up 5 bases; unmatched junction bases: 6. The chain's CDR3 is CASCRLAGGNNEQFF. The DNA for the CDR3 is TGTGCCAGCTGTCGACTAGCGGGAGGAAACAATGAGCAGTTCTTC.

The J gene is TRBJ2-2, the V gene TRBV7-3, with D perhaps given as TRBD1 or TRBD2 (5 bases each). This CDR3 spans 13 amino acids. V shed 5 bases and J shed 7 bases, with 11 bases lying between them. Germline V gives CDR1 SGHTA, CDR2 FQGTGA. Here the CDR3 DNA reads TGTGCCAGCAGCCGAGGGGCTCTCGGGGAGCTGTTTTTT. Amino acids: CASSRGALGELFF.

This chain connects TRBV6-5 to TRBJ1-2, with 10 bases fitting TRBD1. The V and J ends lost 8 bases and 7 bases, in that order; junction bases with no gene match: 7. CDR1 and CDR2 (germline): MNHEY, SVGAGI. The CDR3 extends over 13 amino acids. CDR3 in DNA: TGTGCCAGCCTCGCGGGACAGGGGTTTGGCTACACCTTC. Translating it yields CASLAGQGFGYTF.

This clone showed up just once. The V gene is TRBV27, the J gene TRBJ1-1, with TRBD1 matching over 7 bases. CDR1 is MNHEY and CDR2 is SMNVEV in the germline V gene (reference sequence). Trimming took 0 bases from V and 6 from J; bases not matched to a gene: 7. This CDR3 comprises 15 residues. Here the CDR3 DNA reads TGTGCCAGCAGTTTATCCCGGGACAGCCCTGCTGAAGCTTTCTTT. Its protein product is CASSLSRDSPAEAFF.

This chain links TRBV5-1 with TRBJ2-3; D possibly corresponds to TRBD2 (5 bases). Germline CDR1 and CDR2: SGHRS and YFSETQ. V was clipped by 9 bases and J by 0 bases, with 14 bases between them. The CDR3 loop spans 14 amino acids. CDR3 loop: CATRGSISTDTQYF. The CDR3 DNA reads TGCGCCACCCGCGGGTCTATCAGCACAGATACGCAGTATTTT. Full variable domain (missing parts from reference TRBV5-1 and TRBJ2-3): KAGVTQTPRYLIKTRGQQVTLSCSPISGHRSVSWYQQTPGQGLQFLFEYFSETQRNKGNFPGRFSGRQFSNSRSEMNVSTLELGDSALYLCATRGSISTDTQYFGPGTRLTVL.

The rearrangement joins TRBV19 to TRBJ2-7, with 7 bases that match TRBD2. Trimming cost V 0 bases and J 2 bases; bases outside gene matches: 7. This CDR3 contains 16 residues. Germline CDR1 LNHDA, CDR2 SQIVND (reference sequence). CDR3 bases: TGTGCCAGTAGTATAGATACGACTAGCAGGGCCTACGAGCAGTACTTC. It codes for CASSIDTTSRAYEQYF.

To note about this clone: A junction end diverges from the germline sequence, so it may reflect a read error. This chain uses TRBV29-1 with TRBJ1-2, with D hard to call. The CDR3 runs to 13 residues. Germline V gene data show CDR1 as SQVTM and CDR2 as ANQGSEA. The CDR3 DNA reads as TGCAGCGCTGAAGTCTACAGAAACTATGGCTACACCTTC. This translates into CSAEVYRNYGYTF.

The chain joins TRBV7-9 to TRBJ2-6, with unresolved D. The germline gives CDR1 SEHNR, CDR2 FQNEAQ (reference sequence). V was trimmed by 0 bases and J by 0 bases, leaving 6 bases between them. CDR3 length: 16 residues. CDR3 loop: CASSLARNSGANVLTF. The CDR3, as DNA: TGTGCCAGCAGCTTAGCGAGGAACTCTGGGGCCAACGTCCTGACTTTC.

The chain is built from TRBV19 and TRBJ1-1, with D uncertain. Trimming took 4 bases from V and 0 from J, leaving 18 bases between them. The CDR3 has 17 residues. The germline CDR1 and CDR2 sequences are LNHDA and SQIVND (reference sequence). As DNA, the CDR3 is TGTGCCAGTAGTAGCGTCGGTGGGATGGGGATGAACACTGAAGCTTTCTTT. Residues: CASSSVGGMGMNTEAFF.